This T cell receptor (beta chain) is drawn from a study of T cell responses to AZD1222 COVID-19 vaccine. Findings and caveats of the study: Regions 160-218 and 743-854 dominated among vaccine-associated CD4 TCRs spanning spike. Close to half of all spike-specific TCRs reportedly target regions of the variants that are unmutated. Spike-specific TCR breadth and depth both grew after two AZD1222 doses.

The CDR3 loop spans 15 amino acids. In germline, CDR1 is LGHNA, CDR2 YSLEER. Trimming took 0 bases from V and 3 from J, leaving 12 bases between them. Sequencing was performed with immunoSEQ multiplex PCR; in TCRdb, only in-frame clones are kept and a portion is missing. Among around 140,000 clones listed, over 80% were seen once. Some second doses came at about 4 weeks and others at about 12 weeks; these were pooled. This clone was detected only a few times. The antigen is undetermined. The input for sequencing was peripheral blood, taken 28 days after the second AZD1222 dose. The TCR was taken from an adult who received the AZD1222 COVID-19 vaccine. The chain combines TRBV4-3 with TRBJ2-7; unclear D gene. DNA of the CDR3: TGCGCCAGCAGCCAAGATAGGGTTAGTTACTACGAGCAGTACTTC. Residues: CASSQDRVSYYEQYF.